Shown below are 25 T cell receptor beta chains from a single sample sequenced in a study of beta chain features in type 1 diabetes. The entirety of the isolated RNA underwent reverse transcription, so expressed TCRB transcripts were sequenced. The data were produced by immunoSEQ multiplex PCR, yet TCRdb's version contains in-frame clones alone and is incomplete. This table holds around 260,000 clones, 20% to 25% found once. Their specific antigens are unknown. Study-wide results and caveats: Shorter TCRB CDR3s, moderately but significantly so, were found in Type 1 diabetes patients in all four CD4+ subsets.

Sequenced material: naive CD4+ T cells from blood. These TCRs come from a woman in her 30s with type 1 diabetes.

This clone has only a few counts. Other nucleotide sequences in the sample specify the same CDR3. Here the CDR3 reads CASSPRGNQPQHF. The DNA of the CDR3 is TGTGCCAGCTCACCCCGGGGGAATCAGCCCCAGCATTTT. The genes are TRBV18 and TRBJ1-5; D is perhaps TRBD1 (5 bases). This CDR3 has 13 amino acids. The germline CDR1 and CDR2 sequences are KGHSH and LQKENI. The V and J ends lost 3 bases and 4 bases respectively, with 7 bases between them.

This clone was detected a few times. The CDR3 protein is CASSQGLALYNEQFF. CDR3 bases: TGCGCCAGCAGCCAGGGACTAGCTCTATACAATGAGCAGTTCTTC. The rearrangement uses TRBV4-1 and TRBJ2-1; TRBD2 aligns across 9 bases. This CDR3 comprises 15 residues. Germline V gene data show CDR1 as MGHRA and CDR2 as YSYEKL. Trimming at V came to 3 bases and at J to 4 bases, leaving 4 bases not matched to a gene.

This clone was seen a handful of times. For the CDR3, the DNA is TGCAGCGTTAACAGCCTAGCGAGGGGCACAGATACGCAGTATTTT. Translating it yields CSVNSLARGTDTQYF. The chain uses TRBV29-1 and TRBJ2-3; possibly TRBD2 for D (6 bases). V gave up 5 bases and J gave up 1 base, with 16 bases separating them. The CDR3 totals 15 residues. Germline CDR1 reads SQVTM; CDR2 reads ANQGSEA.

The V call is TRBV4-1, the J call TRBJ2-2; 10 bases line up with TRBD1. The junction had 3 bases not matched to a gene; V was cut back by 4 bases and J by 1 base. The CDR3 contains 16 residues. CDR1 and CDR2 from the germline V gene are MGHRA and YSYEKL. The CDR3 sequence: CASSLGQGENTGELFF. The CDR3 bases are TGCGCCAGCAGCCTCGGACAGGGGGAGAACACCGGGGAGCTGTTTTTT.

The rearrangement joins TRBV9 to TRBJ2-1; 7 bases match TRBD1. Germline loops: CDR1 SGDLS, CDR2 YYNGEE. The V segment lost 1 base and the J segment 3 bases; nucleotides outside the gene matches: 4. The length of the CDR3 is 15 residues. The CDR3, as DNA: TGTGCCAGCAGCGTATGGGACAGCAACTACAATGAGCAGTTCTTC. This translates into CASSVWDSNYNEQFF.

The chain's CDR3 is CASTDEASNYGYTF. As DNA, the CDR3 is TGTGCCAGTACTGACGAGGCATCTAACTATGGCTACACCTTC. This chain links TRBV19 with TRBJ1-2; D is ambiguous. CDR1 and CDR2 from the germline V gene are LNHDA and SQIVND (reference sequence). This CDR3 has 14 amino acids. V lost 7 bases and J lost 0, with 12 bases in between.

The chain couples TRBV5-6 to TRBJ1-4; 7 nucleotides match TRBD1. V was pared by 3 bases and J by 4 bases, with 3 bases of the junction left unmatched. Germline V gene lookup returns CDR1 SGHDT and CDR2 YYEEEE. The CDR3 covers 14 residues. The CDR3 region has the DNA TGTGCCAGCAGCTGGGGACAGTTTAATGAAAAACTGTTTTTT. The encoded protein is CASSWGQFNEKLFF.

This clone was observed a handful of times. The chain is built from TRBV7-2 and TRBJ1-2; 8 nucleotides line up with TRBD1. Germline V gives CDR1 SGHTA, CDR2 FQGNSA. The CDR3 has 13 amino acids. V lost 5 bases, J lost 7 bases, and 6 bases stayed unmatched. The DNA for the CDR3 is TGTGCCAGCAGCCCCCCAGGGGGCCGTGGCTACACCTTC. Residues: CASSPPGGRGYTF.

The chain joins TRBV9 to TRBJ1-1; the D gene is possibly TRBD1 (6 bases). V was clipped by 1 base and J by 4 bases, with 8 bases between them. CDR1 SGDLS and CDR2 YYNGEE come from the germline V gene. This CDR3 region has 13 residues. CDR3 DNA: TGTGCCAGCAGCGTAACAGGGACCACTGAAGCTTTCTTT. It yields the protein CASSVTGTTEAFF. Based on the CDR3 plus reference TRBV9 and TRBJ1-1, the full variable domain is DSGVTQTPKHLITATGQRVTLRCSPRSGDLSVYWYQQSLDQGLQFLIQYYNGEERAKGNILERFSAQQFPDLHSELNLSSLELGDSALYFCASSVTGTTEAFFGQGTRLTVV.

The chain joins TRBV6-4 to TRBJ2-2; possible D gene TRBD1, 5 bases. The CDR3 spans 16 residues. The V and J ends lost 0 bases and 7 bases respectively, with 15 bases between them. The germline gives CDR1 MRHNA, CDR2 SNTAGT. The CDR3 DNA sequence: TGTGCCAGCAGTGACTCGGGGCTACCGGGTGGCGGGGAGCTGTTTTTT. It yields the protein CASSDSGLPGGGELFF.

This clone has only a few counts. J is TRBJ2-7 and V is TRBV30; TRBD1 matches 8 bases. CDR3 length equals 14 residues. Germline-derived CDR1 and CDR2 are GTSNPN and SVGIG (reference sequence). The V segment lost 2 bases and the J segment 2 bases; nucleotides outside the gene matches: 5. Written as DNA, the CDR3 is TGTGCCTGGAGTTCCCAGGGGGCAACCTACGAGCAGTACTTC. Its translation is CAWSSQGATYEQYF.

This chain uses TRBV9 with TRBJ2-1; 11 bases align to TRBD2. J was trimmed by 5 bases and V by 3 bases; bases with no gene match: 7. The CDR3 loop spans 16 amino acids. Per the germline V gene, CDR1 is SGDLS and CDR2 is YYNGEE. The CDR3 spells CASSADIAGGHNEQFF. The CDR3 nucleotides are TGTGCCAGCAGCGCCGACATAGCGGGAGGGCACAATGAGCAGTTCTTC.

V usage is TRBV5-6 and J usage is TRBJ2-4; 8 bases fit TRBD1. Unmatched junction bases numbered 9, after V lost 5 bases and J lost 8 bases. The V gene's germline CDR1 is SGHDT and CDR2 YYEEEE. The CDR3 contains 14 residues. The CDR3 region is CASRPGGEGYIQYF. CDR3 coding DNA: TGTGCCAGCAGACCAGGGGGCGAGGGGTACATTCAGTACTTC.

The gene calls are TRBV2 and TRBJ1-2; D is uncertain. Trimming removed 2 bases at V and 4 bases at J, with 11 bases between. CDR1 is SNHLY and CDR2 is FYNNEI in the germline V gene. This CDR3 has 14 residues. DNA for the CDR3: TGTGCCAGCAGTGAAACCCCAGGCATCTATGGCTACACCTTC. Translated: CASSETPGIYGYTF.

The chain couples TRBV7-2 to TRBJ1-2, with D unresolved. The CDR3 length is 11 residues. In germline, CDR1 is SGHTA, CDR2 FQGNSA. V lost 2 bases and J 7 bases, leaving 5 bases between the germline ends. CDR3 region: CASSLSSGYTF. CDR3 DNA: TGTGCCAGCAGCTTAAGTAGTGGCTACACCTTC.

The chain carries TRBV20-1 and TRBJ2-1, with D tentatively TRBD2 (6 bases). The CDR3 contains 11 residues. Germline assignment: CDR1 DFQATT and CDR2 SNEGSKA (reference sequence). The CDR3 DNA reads TGCAGGGGAGGTAGCTACAATGAGCAGTTCTTC. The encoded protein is CRGGSYNEQFF.

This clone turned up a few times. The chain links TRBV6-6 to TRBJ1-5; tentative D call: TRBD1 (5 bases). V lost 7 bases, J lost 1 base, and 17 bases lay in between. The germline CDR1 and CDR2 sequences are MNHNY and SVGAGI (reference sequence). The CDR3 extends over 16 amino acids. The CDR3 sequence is CASKGKGSVSNQPQHF. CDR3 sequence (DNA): TGTGCCAGCAAAGGGAAGGGGTCGGTAAGCAATCAGCCCCAGCATTTT.

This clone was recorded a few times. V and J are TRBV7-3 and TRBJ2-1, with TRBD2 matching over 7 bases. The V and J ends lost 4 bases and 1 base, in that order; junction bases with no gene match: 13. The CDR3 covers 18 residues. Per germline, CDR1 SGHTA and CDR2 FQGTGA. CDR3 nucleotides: TGTGCCAGCAGCTCCCCACCCTCGGGTAGCGGGTCCTACAATGAGCAGTTCTTC. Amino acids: CASSSPPSGSGSYNEQFF.

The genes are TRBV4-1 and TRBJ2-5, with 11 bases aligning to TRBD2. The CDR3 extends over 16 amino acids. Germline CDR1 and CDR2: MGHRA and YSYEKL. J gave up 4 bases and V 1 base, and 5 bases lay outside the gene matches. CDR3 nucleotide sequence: TGCGCCAGCAGCCAAGGCCTAGCGGGAGGCGGAGAGACCCAGTACTTC. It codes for CASSQGLAGGGETQYF.

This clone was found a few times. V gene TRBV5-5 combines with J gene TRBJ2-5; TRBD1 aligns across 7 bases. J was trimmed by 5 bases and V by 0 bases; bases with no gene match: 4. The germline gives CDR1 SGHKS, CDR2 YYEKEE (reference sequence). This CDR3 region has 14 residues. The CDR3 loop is CASSLGTGGETQYF. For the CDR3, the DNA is TGTGCCAGCAGCTTGGGGACAGGTGGGGAGACCCAGTACTTC.

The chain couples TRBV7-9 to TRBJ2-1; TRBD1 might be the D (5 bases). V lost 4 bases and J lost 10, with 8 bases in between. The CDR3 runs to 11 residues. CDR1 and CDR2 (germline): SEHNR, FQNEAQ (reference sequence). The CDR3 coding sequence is TGTGCCAGCAGCTCAGGGATCGAGCAGTTCTTC. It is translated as CASSSGIEQFF.

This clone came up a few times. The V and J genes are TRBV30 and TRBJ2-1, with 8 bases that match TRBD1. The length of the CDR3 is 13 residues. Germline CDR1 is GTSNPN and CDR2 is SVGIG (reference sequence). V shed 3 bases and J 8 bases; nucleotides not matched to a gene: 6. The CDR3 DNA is TGTGCCTGGAGCGGAGACAGGGGCCATGAGCAGTTCTTC. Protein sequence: CAWSGDRGHEQFF.

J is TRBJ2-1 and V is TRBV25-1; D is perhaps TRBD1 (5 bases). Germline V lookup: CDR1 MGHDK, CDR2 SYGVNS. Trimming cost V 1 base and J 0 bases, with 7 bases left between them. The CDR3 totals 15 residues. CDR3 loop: CASSESGFSYNEQFF. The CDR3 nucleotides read TGTGCCAGCAGTGAATCAGGGTTCTCCTACAATGAGCAGTTCTTC. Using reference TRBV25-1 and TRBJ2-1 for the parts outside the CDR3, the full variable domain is EADIYQTPRYLVIGTGKKITLECSQTMGHDKMYWYQQDPGMELHLIHYSYGVNSTEKGDLSSESTVSRIRTEHFPLTLESARPSHTSQYLCASSESGFSYNEQFFGPGTRLTVL.

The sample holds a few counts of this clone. The CDR3 DNA follows: TGTGCCAGCAGCCCCCGACAGGGTGACACTGAAGCTTTCTTT. It yields the protein CASSPRQGDTEAFF. The rearrangement joins TRBV7-2 to TRBJ1-1, with 7 bases matching TRBD1. Germline loops: CDR1 SGHTA, CDR2 FQGNSA. The CDR3 contains 14 residues. V lost 5 bases and J lost 3; bases outside the gene matches: 6.

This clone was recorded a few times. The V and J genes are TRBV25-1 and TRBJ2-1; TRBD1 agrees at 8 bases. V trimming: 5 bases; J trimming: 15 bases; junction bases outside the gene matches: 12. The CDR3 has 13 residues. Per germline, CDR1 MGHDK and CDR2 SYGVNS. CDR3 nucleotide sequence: TGTGCCAGCAGTAAAGGACAGGGCCAACCTCGGTTCTTC. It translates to CASSKGQGQPRFF.